A single TCR beta chain is shown here with its context. Its antigen is undetermined. This record belongs to a study of cytomegalovirus exposure and HLA in healthy donors. Broader study findings: Cytomegalovirus status was reportedly diagnosed by the classifier with high specificity and sensitivity. Most TCRs appeared rarely, but some public TCRs recurred in many donors. It was 164 TCR beta chains that were listed as cytomegalovirus-associated.

J was trimmed by 5 bases and V by 4 bases; bases with no gene match: 9. The CDR3 runs 15 residues. CDR1 and CDR2 (germline): SGHTA, FQGTGA. Among the roughly 120 subjects of the validation cohort, separate from the 666-subject first cohort, were the donors. Libraries were prepared by immunoSEQ multiplex PCR; TCRdb keeps only in-frame clonotypes and omits some of them. Here the sample spans a few hundred thousand clones, 86% being singletons. This clonotype was sampled from a woman aged 18-30 years in good health and CMV-seronegative. The rearrangement joins TRBV7-3 to TRBJ2-5; TRBD2 aligns across 8 bases. The sequencing sample was made of PBMCs. CDR3 sequence: CASSYQAGEVETQYF. CDR3 nucleotides: TGTGCCAGCAGCTACCAAGCGGGAGAGGTGGAGACCCAGTACTTC.